The rows below give T cell receptor beta chains drawn from one sample of a study of blood T cell repertoires in COVID-19. Data came from immunoSEQ multiplex PCR; TCRdb stores just in-frame clones and leaves some out. The sample consists of roughly 57,000 clones, about 83% of them appearing once. The sequenced sample consisted of peripheral blood. These receptors were obtained from an older woman with COVID-19, enrolled during active disease. Each CDR3 is given with its conserved first and last residue. D genes are given only for firm matches. Size is stated for part of the rows, as once, few or many counts, or as a class when the clone is expanded.

v_gene: TRBV28; d_gene: NA; j_gene: TRBJ1-5; abundance: few; CDR3nt: TGTGCCAGCACCCTCGACGGGGTACAGGGAAGGAGCAATCAGCCCCAGCATTTT; CDR3aa: CASTLDGVQGRSNQPQHF
v_gene: TRBV30; d_gene: TRBD1; j_gene: TRBJ2-7; abundance: NA; CDR3nt: TGTGCCTGGAGTCCAATGACAGGGGGCGAGCAGTACTTC; CDR3aa: CAWSPMTGGEQYF
v_gene: TRBV28; d_gene: TRBD1; j_gene: TRBJ1-1; abundance: medium-sized; CDR3nt: TGTGCCAGCAGTTTCCTGAAACAGGGGAGGACTGAAGCTTTCTTT; CDR3aa: CASSFLKQGRTEAFF
v_gene: TRBV7-2; d_gene: NA; j_gene: TRBJ1-1; abundance: NA; CDR3nt: TGTGCCAGCAGCTGGAGAAGTGCGGGGAACACTGAAGCTTTCTTT; CDR3aa: CASSWRSAGNTEAFF
v_gene: TRBV5-1; d_gene: TRBD2; j_gene: TRBJ2-2; abundance: NA; CDR3nt: TGCGCCAGCAGCTTCACTAGCGGGAGGGCCATCCAAAAGGGCACCGGGGAGCTGTTTTTT; CDR3aa: CASSFTSGRAIQKGTGELFF
v_gene: TRBV6-2/TRBV6-3; d_gene: NA; j_gene: TRBJ1-1; abundance: NA; CDR3nt: TGTGCCAGCAGTACCCGTAGTGAAGCTTTCTTT; CDR3aa: CASSTRSEAFF
v_gene: TRBV3-1/TRBV3-2; d_gene: NA; j_gene: TRBJ2-5; abundance: once; CDR3nt: TGTGCCAGCAGCTATCAAGAGACCCAGTACTTC; CDR3aa: CASSYQETQYF
v_gene: TRBV29-1; d_gene: NA; j_gene: TRBJ1-5; abundance: once; CDR3nt: TGCAGCGTTCAGGGCCGTGGGTCGCCCCAGCATTTT; CDR3aa: CSVQGRGSPQHF
v_gene: TRBV3-1/TRBV3-2; d_gene: NA; j_gene: TRBJ2-1; abundance: NA; CDR3nt: TGTGCCAGCAGCCAACCGTTACTCAATGAGCAGTTCTTC; CDR3aa: CASSQPLLNEQFF
v_gene: TRBV27; d_gene: NA; j_gene: TRBJ2-5; abundance: NA; CDR3nt: TGTGCCAGCAGTCGGGGATTTACACAAGAGACCCAGTACTTC; CDR3aa: CASSRGFTQETQYF
v_gene: TRBV7-9; d_gene: TRBD1; j_gene: TRBJ2-5; abundance: NA; CDR3nt: TGTGCCAGCAGCTCCCGACAGGGTGAGACCCAGTACTTC; CDR3aa: CASSSRQGETQYF
v_gene: TRBV18; d_gene: TRBD1; j_gene: TRBJ2-5; abundance: NA; CDR3nt: TGTGCCAGCTCACTTAACAGGGGACCCCAAGAGACCCAGTACTTC; CDR3aa: CASSLNRGPQETQYF
v_gene: TRBV27; d_gene: TRBD1; j_gene: TRBJ1-2; abundance: NA; CDR3nt: TGTGCCAGCAAGAGAACAGGGGGTTTCGGTGGCTACACCTTC; CDR3aa: CASKRTGGFGGYTF
v_gene: TRBV19; d_gene: NA; j_gene: TRBJ1-1; abundance: NA; CDR3nt: TGTGCCAGTAGTGCCCTCAGGGCAGGCGGGAACACTGAAGCTTTCTTT; CDR3aa: CASSALRAGGNTEAFF